These 26 T cell receptor beta chains came from one sample sequenced in a study of blood T cell repertoires in COVID-19. TCRdb keeps only in-frame clones here, not all; method: immunoSEQ multiplex PCR. The sample consists of roughly 120,000 clones, approximately 80% of them appearing once. Specimen: peripheral blood. These receptors all stem from a woman aged 60-75 years with acute or convalescent COVID-19.

The gene calls are TRBV7-6 and TRBJ2-3, with 7 nucleotides matching TRBD1. V dropped 4 bases and J dropped 2; count of bases not matched to a gene: 15. Germline V gene lookup returns CDR1 SGHVS and CDR2 FNYEAQ. CDR3 size: 18 residues. The CDR3 loop reads CASSYLRQGRGYTDTQYF. In DNA form, the CDR3 reads TGTGCCAGCAGCTACCTGAGACAGGGAAGGGGGTACACAGATACGCAGTATTTT.

The V gene is TRBV24-1, the J gene TRBJ1-2; 10 bases are shared with TRBD1. Losses at the gene ends were 4 bases for V and 7 bases for J; bases not matched to a gene: 5. The germline CDR1 and CDR2 sequences are KGHDR and SFDVKD. The CDR3 is made up of 14 amino acids. The CDR3 is CATSDHGTGAGYTF. The CDR3 region has the DNA TGTGCCACCAGTGACCATGGGACAGGGGCTGGCTACACCTTC.

The chain links TRBV6-5 to TRBJ1-2; 7 nucleotides line up with TRBD1. The trim removed 7 bases at V and 4 bases at J, leaving 12 bases unmatched. This CDR3 is 15 amino acids long. In germline, CDR1 is MNHEY, CDR2 SVGAGI. In DNA form, the CDR3 reads TGTGCCAGCACCGATTGGGACAGTGGGGTCTATGGCTACACCTTC. Protein: CASTDWDSGVYGYTF.

This chain links TRBV5-8 with TRBJ1-4; TRBD1 might be the D (5 bases). Germline CDR1 reads SGHTS; CDR2 reads YDEGEE. The CDR3 is made up of 16 amino acids. V lost 1 base, J lost 1 base, and 11 bases lay in between. This CDR3 reads CASSLYQGGTNEKLFF. Here the CDR3 DNA reads TGTGCCAGCAGCTTGTACCAGGGTGGAACTAATGAAAAACTGTTTTTT. The complete variable domain, with remaining parts taken from reference TRBV5-8 and TRBJ1-4, reads EAGVTQSPTHLIKTRGQQATLRCSPISGHTSVYWYQQALGLGLQFLLWYDEGEERNRGNFPPRFSGRQFPNYSSELNVNALELEDSALYLCASSLYQGGTNEKLFFGSGTQLSVL.

This clone occurred once. The chain employs TRBV19 and TRBJ1-5; maybe TRBD1 (5 bases). V was trimmed by 2 bases and J by 7 bases, leaving 15 bases between them. Germline CDR1 reads LNHDA; CDR2 reads SQIVND (reference sequence). This CDR3 is built from 15 residues. In DNA form, the CDR3 reads TGTGCCAGTAGTATAACCACAACCGGGGGACAGCCCCAGCATTTT. This translates into CASSITTTGGQPQHF.

The chain has TRBV27 and TRBJ2-5, with D possibly being TRBD1 (5 bases). Germline V gives CDR1 MNHEY, CDR2 SMNVEV (reference sequence). Trimming took 3 bases from V and 2 from J, leaving 16 bases between them. There are 16 residues in the CDR3. CDR3 nucleotides: TGTGCCAGCAGTTTGTCAGGGTATGGGCTTCAAGAGACCCAGTACTTC. Translating it yields CASSLSGYGLQETQYF.

This chain connects TRBV25-1 to TRBJ1-2, with D unresolved. This CDR3 comprises 14 residues. The ends were cut back, 3 bases at V and 8 bases at J, with 16 bases in the middle. CDR1 is MGHDK and CDR2 is SYGVNS in the germline V gene. The CDR3 sequence is CASSENGVVGGYTF. The CDR3 bases are TGTGCCAGCAGTGAGAACGGGGTGGTAGGCGGCTACACCTTC.

This clone was counted between two and nine times. This chain links TRBV19 with TRBJ1-5, with TRBD1 as a possible D gene (6 bases). V gave up 5 bases and J gave up 7 bases, with 18 bases separating them. CDR3 length equals 15 residues. Per the germline V gene, CDR1 is LNHDA and CDR2 is SQIVND (reference sequence). For the CDR3, the DNA is TGTGCCAGTAGTTACGGGGCCCAGGGGCAACAGCCCCAGCATTTT. This gives the protein CASSYGAQGQQPQHF.

The chain combines TRBV6-6 with TRBJ1-2; 8 bases map to TRBD1. This CDR3 contains 14 residues. Germline loops: CDR1 MNHNY, CDR2 SVGAGI (reference sequence). The ends lost 3 bases at V and 2 bases at J; junction bases unmatched: 2. CDR3 amino acids: CASSYGDRNYGYTF. The CDR3 DNA reads TGTGCCAGCAGTTATGGGGACAGGAACTATGGCTACACCTTC.

V and J are TRBV7-2 and TRBJ1-1, with a weak D call TRBD1 (5 bases). The CDR3 is 13 amino acids. CDR1 and CDR2 from the germline V gene are SGHTA and FQGNSA. V was clipped by 3 bases and J by 9 bases, with 14 bases between them. The CDR3 region has the DNA TGTGCCAGCAGCTTGGGTCGACAGAGCAAAGCTTTCTTT. Translated: CASSLGRQSKAFF. The full variable domain, in which reference TRBV7-2 and TRBJ1-1 provide the parts outside the CDR3, is GAGVSQSPSNKVTEKGKDVELRCDPISGHTALYWYRQSLGQGLEFLIYFQGNSAPDKSGLPSDRFSAERTGGSVSTLTIQRTQQEDSAVYLCASSLGRQSKAFFGQGTRLTVV.

This chain uses TRBV5-1 with TRBJ2-3; D is perhaps TRBD1 (6 bases). Per germline, CDR1 SGHRS and CDR2 YFSETQ. This CDR3 region has 15 residues. Trimming pared 5 bases from V and 2 bases from J, leaving 15 bases between. The CDR3 loop reads CASSYNGQNTDTQYF. In nucleotides, the CDR3 is TGCGCCAGCAGTTATAACGGACAGAACACAGATACGCAGTATTTT.

The chain links TRBV11-3 to TRBJ2-1; TRBD1 matches at 9 bases. Germline loops: CDR1 SGHNT, CDR2 YENEEA. The CDR3 consists of 13 residues. After removal of 1 base from V and 10 bases from J, the junction contained 2 bases not matched to a gene. CDR3 residues: CASSLGTGDEQFF. CDR3 in DNA: TGTGCCAGCAGCTTAGGGACAGGGGACGAGCAGTTCTTC.

The chain couples TRBV24-1 to TRBJ1-5, with D possibly TRBD1 on 5 matching bases. Trimming removed 3 bases at V and 9 bases at J, with 8 bases between. The CDR3 has 12 amino acids. The germline gives CDR1 KGHDR, CDR2 SFDVKD. The CDR3 loop reads CATSDNQGPQHF. CDR3 nucleotides: TGTGCCACCAGTGATAACCAGGGGCCCCAGCATTTT.

The V gene is TRBV14, the J gene TRBJ1-4, with a possible D match to TRBD1 (6 bases). Per germline, CDR1 SGHDN and CDR2 FVKESK. With 5 bases removed from V and 7 bases from J, the gap between germline ends came to 14 bases. The CDR3 length is 14 residues. The CDR3 sequence: CASSKQGRSEKLFF. Here the CDR3 DNA reads TGTGCCAGCAGCAAACAGGGTAGAAGTGAAAAACTGTTTTTT. Complete variable domain (other parts from reference TRBV14 and TRBJ1-4): EAGVTQFPSHSVIEKGQTVTLRCDPISGHDNLYWYRRVMGKEIKFLLHFVKESKQDESGMPNNRFLAERTGGTYSTLKVQPAELEDSGVYFCASSKQGRSEKLFFGSGTQLSVL.

This clone was found once. The rearrangement uses TRBV5-4 and TRBJ2-5; 10 bases are a match to TRBD1. CDR3 length: 15 residues. V dropped 4 bases and J dropped 3; count of bases not matched to a gene: 6. Germline CDR1 SGHNT, CDR2 YYREEE (reference sequence). The CDR3 loop is CASSTGTGVKETQYF. Written as DNA, the CDR3 is TGTGCCAGCAGCACCGGGACAGGGGTAAAAGAGACCCAGTACTTC.

The chain carries TRBV6-5 and TRBJ1-1, with D perhaps TRBD1 (6 bases). There are 13 residues in the CDR3. Germline assignment: CDR1 MNHEY and CDR2 SVGAGI. Deletions cut 6 bases from V and 1 base from J, with 9 bases between. This CDR3 is CASRDRSNTEAFF. CDR3 DNA: TGTGCCAGCAGGGACAGATCGAACACTGAAGCTTTCTTT.

CDR3 amino acids: CASSSLDRYTEAFF. For the CDR3, the DNA is TGTGCCAGCAGTTCGCTGGACAGGTACACTGAAGCTTTCTTT. The chain joins TRBV6-5 to TRBJ1-1; 7 bases are a match to TRBD1. CDR1 MNHEY and CDR2 SVGAGI come from the germline V gene. V was clipped by 4 bases and J by 3 bases; unmatched bases: 5. The length of the CDR3 is 14 residues.

The J gene is TRBJ1-1, the V gene TRBV18, with a possible D match to TRBD1 (6 bases). Looked up from germline, CDR1 is KGHSH and CDR2 is LQKENI. This CDR3 spans 15 amino acids. Trimming left V 5 bases short and J 0 bases short, with 13 bases between. In nucleotides, the CDR3 is TGTGCCAGCTCAACCAGACAGGAGATGAACACTGAAGCTTTCTTT. Amino acids: CASSTRQEMNTEAFF.

V usage is TRBV19 and J usage is TRBJ1-1; TRBD1 aligns across 10 bases. From germline, CDR1 is LNHDA and CDR2 SQIVND (reference sequence). This CDR3 contains 16 residues. J was trimmed by 1 base and V by 6 bases; bases with no gene match: 8. CDR3: CASRIDRGLGNTEAFF. CDR3 nucleotide sequence: TGTGCCAGTAGGATCGACAGGGGGCTAGGGAACACTGAAGCTTTCTTT.

This rearrangement joins TRBV5-1 to TRBJ1-1; D may be TRBD1 (6 bases). The CDR3 is 16 residues long. CDR1 and CDR2 from the germline V gene are SGHRS and YFSETQ. V gave up 0 bases and J gave up 1 base, with 13 bases separating them. The CDR3 here is CASSLGPGAPNTEAFF. CDR3 DNA sequence: TGCGCCAGCAGCTTGGGCCCAGGGGCCCCGAACACTGAAGCTTTCTTT.

This chain connects TRBV13 to TRBJ2-2; D unresolved. This CDR3 is 16 amino acids long. The germline V gene has CDR1 PRHDT and CDR2 FYEKMQ (reference sequence). V was clipped by 2 bases and J by 0 bases, with 10 bases between them. Here the CDR3 reads CASSLFLEANTGELFF. The CDR3 DNA sequence: TGTGCCAGCAGCTTATTCTTAGAGGCGAACACCGGGGAGCTGTTTTTT.

J is TRBJ1-3 and V is TRBV19, with 11 bases identical to TRBD1. CDR3 size: 16 residues. The germline CDR1 and CDR2 sequences are LNHDA and SQIVND (reference sequence). V lost 3 bases and J lost 8; bases outside the gene matches: 9. The CDR3 region is CASSIRGQGARDTIYF. The CDR3 region has the DNA TGTGCCAGTAGTATCCGAGGACAGGGGGCGCGGGACACCATATATTTT.

A few counts support this clone. J is TRBJ1-2 and V is TRBV6-5; 7 bases line up with TRBD1. The junction had 8 bases not matched to a gene; V was cut back by 5 bases and J by 8 bases. Germline CDR1 MNHEY, CDR2 SVGAGI. The CDR3 extends over 13 amino acids. CDR3 nucleotide sequence: TGTGCCAGCAGTCGGGACAGTGGCCTAGGCTACACCTTC. This sequence encodes CASSRDSGLGYTF.

A word on this clone: The missing conserved phenylalanine or tryptophan at the end of this CDR3 makes a read error likely. It is unclear where the CDR3 begins or ends on the DNA, so no DNA is shown, and the CDR3 is as TCRdb lists it. This chain joins TRBV27 and TRBJ1-1. The germline gives CDR1 MNHEY, CDR2 SMNVEV (reference sequence). The CDR3 is 10 amino acids in total, end residues counted. The CDR3 protein is CASSPFTHGS.

V gene TRBV12-3 or TRBV12-4 combines with J gene TRBJ2-1, with D unresolved. Between the trimmed V and J ends, which lost 6 bases and 6 bases, there was a span of 12 bases. This CDR3 has 13 amino acids. The CDR3 sequence: CASSPIVVNEQFF. DNA of the CDR3: TGTGCCAGCAGCCCTATCGTGGTCAATGAGCAGTTCTTC.

This clone was counted a single time. This chain connects TRBV5-1 to TRBJ1-2, with D maybe TRBD1 (5 bases). Trimming left V 3 bases short and J 0 bases short, with 12 bases between. CDR1 is SGHRS and CDR2 is YFSETQ in the germline V gene. The CDR3 covers 15 residues. CDR3 in DNA: TGCGCCAGCAGCTCCGGGACTCAAGCTAACTATGGCTACACCTTC. It yields the protein CASSSGTQANYGYTF.